This T cell receptor (beta chain) appears in the sequencing data of a study of CD8 T cells in Susac syndrome. Germline assignment: CDR1 MNHNS and CDR2 SASEGT. With 8 bases clipped from V and 0 bases from J, the junction kept 7 bases outside the gene matches. This CDR3 region has 15 residues. An amount of RNA that ranged from 0.5 to 1 ug was reverse transcribed with random hexamers. TCRdb re-called the immunoSEQ multiplex PCR reads with MiXCR, one entry per CDR3 protein. The data contain more than 150,000 distinct CDR3 sequences, approximately 95% of them singletons. Sequenced input: CD8+ T cells from PBMCs. This receptor was taken from a human donor with Susac syndrome. This rearrangement joins TRBV6-1 to TRBJ1-3, with 7 bases matching TRBD1. Here the CDR3 DNA reads TGTGCCAGCCGGGGACAGTCAAGCTCTGGAAACACCATATATTTT. Protein: CASRGQSSSGNTIYF.